Each of the 27 T cell receptor beta chains below was sequenced from the same sample in a study of CD8 T cells in Susac syndrome. cDNA came from about 0.5 to 1 ug RNA primed by random hexamers. TCRdb independently ran MiXCR on the immunoSEQ multiplex PCR reads; one entry per CDR3 protein. Of about 160,000 distinct CDR3 sequences listed, 94% are singletons. Sequences were obtained from CD4+ T cells from PBMCs. The source of these receptors is a human donor with multiple sclerosis.

The gene calls are TRBV30 and TRBJ2-2, with a possible D match to TRBD1 (5 bases). CDR3 length equals 16 residues. Germline CDR1 is GTSNPN and CDR2 is SVGIG (reference sequence). Trimming shortened V by 4 bases and J by 3 bases, and 18 bases separated the two germline ends. The CDR3 sequence: CAWTLAGRAYTGELFF. In DNA, the CDR3 is TGTGCCTGGACCCTGGCCGGCAGGGCGTACACCGGGGAGCTGTTTTTT.

The chain is built from TRBV7-9 and TRBJ2-2; tentatively, D is TRBD1 (5 bases). This CDR3 has 15 amino acids. Trimming took 5 bases from V and 3 from J, leaving 13 bases between them. Germline V lookup: CDR1 SEHNR, CDR2 FQNEAQ (reference sequence). As DNA, the CDR3 is TGTGCCAGCAGCCCTGCGGCAGGGTACACCGGGGAGCTGTTTTTT. This sequence encodes CASSPAAGYTGELFF.

The genes are TRBV7-9 and TRBJ2-4, with a weak D call TRBD1 (6 bases). Per the germline V gene, CDR1 is SEHNR and CDR2 is FQNEAQ (reference sequence). V was trimmed by 0 bases and J by 5 bases, leaving 11 bases between them. CDR3 length equals 15 residues. CDR3 loop: CASSLALPGENIQYF. The CDR3 bases are TGTGCCAGCAGCTTAGCGTTACCAGGGGAAAACATTCAGTACTTC.

The chain has TRBV10-3 and TRBJ1-5, with a weak D call TRBD1 (5 bases). Trimming shortened V by 8 bases and J by 1 base, and 15 bases separated the two germline ends. The V gene's germline CDR1 is ENHRY and CDR2 SYGVKD. The CDR3 covers 15 residues. CDR3: CAISGGLESNQPQHF. For the CDR3, the DNA is TGTGCCATCTCTGGGGGACTGGAAAGCAATCAGCCCCAGCATTTT.

The chain joins TRBV6-2 or TRBV6-3 to TRBJ1-2; D possibly corresponds to TRBD1 (6 bases). This CDR3 region has 18 residues. The V end was cut by 5 bases, the J end by 2 bases, with 24 bases between. CDR1 MNHEY and CDR2 SVGEGT come from the germline V gene. In nucleotides, the CDR3 is TGTGCCAGCAGTCCGTTTCCAATAAGGACAGACACCAACTATGGCTACACCTTC. Translated: CASSPFPIRTDTNYGYTF.

The V gene is TRBV30, the J gene TRBJ2-5, with D possibly being TRBD2 (6 bases). CDR1 GTSNPN and CDR2 SVGIG come from the germline V gene (reference sequence). This CDR3 is built from 13 residues. The V gene lost 4 bases and the J gene lost 2 bases, with 11 bases spanning the gap. The CDR3 loop is CAWTMGLQETQYF. The DNA for the CDR3 is TGTGCCTGGACTATGGGACTGCAAGAGACCCAGTACTTC.

This chain connects TRBV6-5 to TRBJ1-1; D not certain. CDR1 MNHEY and CDR2 SVGAGI come from the germline V gene. This CDR3 is built from 14 residues. V shed 5 bases and J shed 0 bases, with 10 bases lying between them. In DNA, the CDR3 is TGTGCCAGCAGTCGGACCCCTATGAACACTGAAGCTTTCTTT. It yields the protein CASSRTPMNTEAFF.

This chain joins TRBV5-1 and TRBJ1-1, with D possibly TRBD1 on 6 matching bases. Per germline, CDR1 SGHRS and CDR2 YFSETQ. Trimming stripped 9 bases from V and 3 bases from J, with 15 bases between. The CDR3 loop spans 13 amino acids. CDR3 in DNA: TGCGCCACCTCACAGGGAGCGGACACTGAAGCTTTCTTT. Its protein is CATSQGADTEAFF.

V usage is TRBV5-5 and J usage is TRBJ2-3; D not certain. Per germline, CDR1 SGHKS and CDR2 YYEKEE (reference sequence). This CDR3 has 13 residues. V was shortened by 1 base and J by 6 bases, with 9 bases between the two germline ends. The CDR3 DNA reads as TGTGCCAGCAGCTTGAGTAGTGGCGATACGCAGTATTTT. This codes for CASSLSSGDTQYF.

J is TRBJ1-1 and V is TRBV10-3; D is unclear. Trimming removed 7 bases at V and 5 bases at J, with 20 bases between. Per the germline V gene, CDR1 is ENHRY and CDR2 is SYGVKD. The CDR3 is 15 residues long. In nucleotides, the CDR3 is TGTGCCATCACCGCGGAGAGGGCTGGGAGGACTGAAGCTTTCTTT. Translated: CAITAERAGRTEAFF.

The rearrangement joins TRBV4-2 to TRBJ1-4; TRBD1 agrees at 7 bases. Germline CDR1 reads LGHNA; CDR2 reads YNFKEQ. V was pared by 2 bases and J by 7 bases, with 10 bases of the junction left unmatched. The CDR3 runs to 16 residues. CDR3 DNA sequence: TGTGCCAGCAGCCAACCTAACAGGGGAAAACCTGAAAAACTGTTTTTT. As protein: CASSQPNRGKPEKLFF.

The rearrangement uses TRBV5-1 and TRBJ2-4; D gene uncertain. The CDR3 runs 12 residues. Germline CDR1 is SGHRS and CDR2 is YFSETQ. V lost 2 bases and J 3 bases, leaving 3 bases between the germline ends. The CDR3 coding sequence is TGCGCCAGCAGCTTTGACAAAAACATTCAGTACTTC. Protein: CASSFDKNIQYF.

V usage is TRBV30 and J usage is TRBJ2-2, with no clear D. The length of the CDR3 is 14 residues. Per the germline V gene, CDR1 is GTSNPN and CDR2 is SVGIG (reference sequence). Trimming cost V 0 bases and J 4 bases, with 9 bases left between them. The CDR3 region has the DNA TGTGCCTGGAGTGTCCCCGGAACCACCGGGGAGCTGTTTTTT. Its translation is CAWSVPGTTGELFF. Based on the CDR3 plus reference TRBV30 and TRBJ2-2, the full variable domain is SQTIHQWPATLVQPVGSPLSLECTVEGTSNPNLYWYRQAAGRGLQLLFYSVGIGQISSEVPQNLSASRPQDRQFILSSKKLLLSDSGFYLCAWSVPGTTGELFFGEGSRLTVL.

The V gene is TRBV30, the J gene TRBJ1-2; tentative D call: TRBD1 (6 bases). The ends were cut back, 2 bases at V and 4 bases at J, with 23 bases in the middle. Per germline, CDR1 GTSNPN and CDR2 SVGIG (reference sequence). The CDR3 has 17 residues. The CDR3 reads CAWSFKGGHKKSYGYTF. The CDR3 DNA reads as TGTGCCTGGAGTTTTAAGGGGGGACACAAAAAAAGCTATGGCTACACCTTC.

The chain employs TRBV3-1 and TRBJ1-2, with 7 positions matching TRBD1. CDR1 LGHDT and CDR2 YNNKEL come from the germline V gene (reference sequence). V gave up 2 bases and J gave up 4 bases; unmatched junction bases: 10. This CDR3 contains 16 residues. CDR3 sequence: CASSQRDSGVGYGYTF. Written as DNA, the CDR3 is TGTGCCAGCAGCCAAAGGGACAGTGGGGTTGGCTATGGCTACACCTTC.

V and J are TRBV30 and TRBJ1-4, with no clear D. The CDR3 has 13 amino acids. Trimming removed 1 base from V and 7 bases from J, with 10 bases in between. Germline values: CDR1 GTSNPN, CDR2 SVGIG (reference sequence). Written as DNA, the CDR3 is TGTGCCTGGAGTGCGGGGTGGGGTGAAAAACTGTTTTTT. Translated, it gives CAWSAGWGEKLFF.

V usage is TRBV14 and J usage is TRBJ2-1; weak D call: TRBD2 (6 bases). The CDR3 length is 16 residues. Trimming took 1 base from V and 5 from J, leaving 15 bases between them. CDR1 SGHDN and CDR2 FVKESK come from the germline V gene. In DNA, the CDR3 is TGTGCCAGCAGCCAAGGCCCGGGACTTCTTAACAATGAGCAGTTCTTC. It translates to CASSQGPGLLNNEQFF.

The chain carries TRBV14 and TRBJ2-7; 10 nucleotides align to TRBD2. CDR1 is SGHDN, CDR2 FVKESK, per germline. V shed 4 bases and J 7 bases; nucleotides not matched to a gene: 13. The CDR3 is 16 residues long. CDR3 loop: CASSLYPAGGPIEQYF. The DNA for the CDR3 is TGTGCCAGCAGCCTTTACCCAGCGGGAGGGCCGATTGAGCAGTACTTC.

This chain links TRBV29-1 with TRBJ1-1; no definite D call. Germline-derived CDR1 and CDR2 are SQVTM and ANQGSEA. V gave up 7 bases and J gave up 0 bases, with 12 bases separating them. The CDR3 length is 13 residues. CDR3 in amino acids: CSAGAAMNTEAFF. The CDR3 nucleotides read TGCAGCGCGGGAGCAGCCATGAACACTGAAGCTTTCTTT. Supplemented by reference TRBV29-1 and TRBJ1-1, the full variable domain reads SAVISQKPSRDICQRGTSLTIQCQVDSQVTMMFWYRQQPGQSLTLIATANQGSEATYESGFVIDKFPISRPNLTFSTLTVSNMSPEDSSIYLCSAGAAMNTEAFFGQGTRLTVV.

The rearrangement joins TRBV4-3 to TRBJ2-1; 15 bases map to TRBD2. J gave up 8 bases and V 4 bases, and 3 bases lay outside the gene matches. Germline CDR1 is LGHNA and CDR2 is YSLEER. CDR3 length: 15 amino acids. CDR3 region: CASSPRTSGRDEQFF. The CDR3 DNA sequence: TGCGCCAGCAGCCCCCGGACTAGCGGGAGGGATGAGCAGTTCTTC.

V gene TRBV30 combines with J gene TRBJ1-1; the D is unclear. V was trimmed by 4 bases and J by 5 bases, leaving 11 bases between them. This CDR3 comprises 12 residues. Germline CDR1 and CDR2: GTSNPN and SVGIG (reference sequence). CDR3: CAWKRAMTEAFF. The CDR3 DNA reads as TGTGCCTGGAAGAGGGCGATGACTGAAGCTTTCTTT.

The V call is TRBV30, the J call TRBJ2-1; unclear D gene. CDR1 is GTSNPN, CDR2 SVGIG, per germline (reference sequence). The CDR3 spans 14 residues. V lost 0 bases and J 8 bases, leaving 14 bases between the germline ends. The CDR3 region is CAWSVRALGDEQFF. CDR3 nucleotides: TGTGCCTGGAGTGTACGGGCTTTAGGTGATGAGCAGTTCTTC.

The chain couples TRBV6-2 or TRBV6-3 to TRBJ1-1; D possibly corresponds to TRBD1 (6 bases). V dropped 3 bases and J dropped 4 bases, with 15 bases sitting between them. Germline lookup yields CDR1 MNHEY and CDR2 SVGEGT. The CDR3 contains 15 residues. CDR3 in amino acids: CASSYPYRDGTEAFF. The CDR3 DNA reads as TGTGCCAGCAGTTATCCTTACAGGGATGGCACTGAAGCTTTCTTT.

J is TRBJ2-3 and V is TRBV6-5; D is possibly TRBD1 or TRBD2 (5 bases each). Germline V gene lookup returns CDR1 MNHEY and CDR2 SVGAGI. Trimming shortened V by 4 bases and J by 0 bases, and 11 bases separated the two germline ends. This CDR3 has 15 residues. This CDR3 reads CASSFGTASTDTQYF. CDR3 coding DNA: TGTGCCAGCAGTTTCGGGACGGCCAGCACAGATACGCAGTATTTT.

The chain uses TRBV19 and TRBJ1-5; D is perhaps TRBD1 (5 bases). The V gene lost 9 bases and the J gene lost 5 bases, with 17 bases spanning the gap. Per germline, CDR1 LNHDA and CDR2 SQIVND (reference sequence). This CDR3 is 14 amino acids long. Written as DNA, the CDR3 is TGTGCCAGCAACGGGGCAGGGACTGATCAGCCCCAGCATTTT. Amino acid sequence: CASNGAGTDQPQHF. Combining the CDR3 with reference TRBV19 and TRBJ1-5 gives the whole variable domain DGGITQSPKYLFRKEGQNVTLSCEQNLNHDAMYWYRQDPGQGLRLIYYSQIVNDFQKGDIAEGYSVSREKKESFPLTVTSAQKNPTAFYLCASNGAGTDQPQHFGDGTRLSIL.

The J gene is TRBJ2-1, the V gene TRBV20-1; D might be TRBD2 (5 bases). This CDR3 comprises 14 residues. Germline CDR1 reads DFQATT; CDR2 reads SNEGSKA (reference sequence). V gave up 4 bases and J gave up 6 bases, with 16 bases separating them. The CDR3 sequence is CSATGRSDGNEQFF. The CDR3 coding sequence is TGCAGTGCTACGGGAAGATCGGACGGCAATGAGCAGTTCTTC.

The chain links TRBV29-1 to TRBJ2-6, with D tentatively TRBD1 (5 bases). Germline V gene data show CDR1 as SQVTM and CDR2 as ANQGSEA. The CDR3 has 14 amino acids. V lost 6 bases and J 0 bases, leaving 9 bases between the germline ends. CDR3: CSVADSSGANVLTF. CDR3 in DNA: TGCAGCGTCGCCGACAGCTCTGGGGCCAACGTCCTGACTTTC. Variable domain in full (rest from reference TRBV29-1 and TRBJ2-6): SAVISQKPSRDICQRGTSLTIQCQVDSQVTMMFWYRQQPGQSLTLIATANQGSEATYESGFVIDKFPISRPNLTFSTLTVSNMSPEDSSIYLCSVADSSGANVLTFGAGSRLTVL.